The rows below give T cell receptor beta chains drawn from one sample of a study of human T cells and chemical hapten exposure. A single record per CDR3 protein comes from TCRdb applying MiXCR to the RACE reads. The data hold about 140,000 distinct CDR3 sequences, with roughly 12% observed a single time. The input for sequencing was whole blood, taken in connection with sensitization to the hapten diphenylcyclopropenone (DPC). These receptor sequences come from a woman aged 50 to 60 with alopecia areata. Some clones in this sample may be carry-over from other donors' samples. Both conserved end residues are part of each CDR3. D genes are given only for firm matches. Clone size, where shown, is once, few, many, or a class for clones that have expanded.

CASSLPRGGNIQYF,TGTGCCAGCAGTTTACCCAGGGGAGGAAACATTCAGTACTTC,TRBJ2-4,few,-,TRBV28
CASSLDPPATNEKLFF,TGCGCCAGCAGCTTGGATCCCCCCGCAACTAATGAAAAACTGTTTTTT,TRBJ1-4,many,-,TRBV5-1
CASSPIQAGDTQYF,TGTGCCAGCTCACCGATCCAGGCTGGGGATACGCAGTATTTT,TRBJ2-3,many,-,TRBV18
CSAREGQLGYEQYF,TGCAGTGCTAGAGAAGGGCAGCTCGGCTACGAGCAGTACTTC,TRBJ2-7,-,-,TRBV20-1
CASTFRTGNSPLHF,TGTGCCAGCACGTTCAGGACAGGGAATTCACCCCTCCACTTT,TRBJ1-6,-,TRBD1,TRBV2
CASSSSGTGYQPQHF,TGTGCCAGCAGCAGTTCCGGGACAGGGTATCAGCCCCAGCATTTT,TRBJ1-5,few,TRBD1,TRBV28
CASSGSAEAFF,TGTGCCAGCAGTGGGAGCGCTGAAGCTTTCTTT,TRBJ1-1,-,-,TRBV6-4
CASKPGQGFRNTEAFF,TGTGCCAGCAAGCCGGGACAGGGCTTTCGGAACACTGAAGCTTTCTTT,TRBJ1-1,many,TRBD1,TRBV6-5
CASSLADRINSPLHF,TGCGCCAGCAGCTTGGCGGACAGGATTAATTCACCCCTCCACTTT,TRBJ1-6,few,TRBD1,TRBV5-1
CASSLRGQGLAGGTTGELFF,TGTGCCAGCAGCCTTCGGGGACAGGGGTTAGCGGGAGGAACCACCGGGGAGCTGTTTTTT,TRBJ2-2,few,-,TRBV7-2
CASSLGGDRAGRDTQYF,TGTGCCAGCAGCTTAGGGGGCGACAGGGCGGGCCGAGATACGCAGTATTTT,TRBJ2-3,few,TRBD1,TRBV7-9
CASSSGQGAYTEAFF,TGTGCCAGCAGCTCGGGACAGGGGGCGTACACTGAAGCTTTCTTT,TRBJ1-1,many,TRBD1,TRBV14
CASSEEGIGGPYNEQFF,TGTGCCAGCAGTGAAGAGGGGATCGGCGGACCTTACAATGAGCAGTTCTTC,TRBJ2-1,few,-,TRBV2
CASSFSPGSYEQYF,TGCGCCAGCAGCTTTTCCCCAGGGAGCTACGAGCAGTACTTC,TRBJ2-7,-,-,TRBV4-3
CASSGSDFSYEQYF,TGTGCCAGCAGTGGGAGTGATTTCTCCTACGAGCAGTACTTC,TRBJ2-7,-,-,TRBV2
CASSYSGGSTIEQYF,TGTGCCAGCAGTTACTCCGGCGGATCTACGATCGAGCAGTACTTC,TRBJ2-7,-,-,TRBV6-2/TRBV6-3
CASSPGIGPGANVLTF,TGTGCCAGCAGCCCCGGGATCGGGCCTGGGGCCAACGTCCTGACTTTC,TRBJ2-6,many,-,TRBV7-8
CASTQGDSRNEQYF,TGTGCCAGCACCCAGGGGGACTCGCGGAACGAGCAGTACTTC,TRBJ2-7,few,-,TRBV28
CASTLYNEQFF,TGTGCCAGCACCCTTTACAATGAGCAGTTCTTC,TRBJ2-1,many,-,TRBV6-2/TRBV6-3
CASSGTVGYEQYF,TGTGCCAGCAGTGGGACAGTAGGATACGAGCAGTACTTC,TRBJ2-7,-,-,TRBV2
CASSRTGSPTDTQYF,TGTGCCAGCAGTCGGACAGGGAGTCCCACAGATACGCAGTATTTT,TRBJ2-3,-,TRBD1,TRBV12-3/TRBV12-4
CASSPGGAYEKLFF,TGTGCCAGCAGCCCAGGGGGCGCTTATGAAAAACTGTTTTTT,TRBJ1-4,many,TRBD1,TRBV5-4
CSVEVRASRREQYF,TGCAGCGTTGAAGTTAGGGCCTCGAGGAGGGAGCAGTACTTC,TRBJ2-7,few,-,TRBV29-1
CASSPGLSGNTIYF,TGTGCCAGCTCACCCGGACTCTCTGGAAACACCATATATTTT,TRBJ1-3,once,-,TRBV18